Reported below is one TCR beta chain. A second PCR, run for about 7 to 11 cycles, used a sample-barcoded 5' primer plus a J-beta primer mix. TCRdb called the 5' RACE reads again in MiXCR, with one record for every CDR3 protein. The sample shows nearly 1 million distinct CDR3 sequences, roughly half of them seen only once. This specimen comes from a study of blood T cells in healthy people across ages. CDR3 length equals 15 residues. V was clipped by 1 base and J by 7 bases, with 14 bases between them. This sequence was found in a woman aged 55-75 years in good health. The chain carries TRBV12-3 or TRBV12-4 and TRBJ2-1, with D perhaps TRBD2 (5 bases). The sequencing sample was made of blood. As DNA, the CDR3 is TGTGCCAGCAGTTTAGGGAGGTCAGCGGAAAATGAGCAGTTCTTC. Encoded protein: CASSLGRSAENEQFF.